The next 27 T cell receptor beta chains were all read from a single sample in a study of blood T cell repertoires in COVID-19. Sequencing used immunoSEQ multiplex PCR; TCRdb keeps in-frame clones, though not all of them. The sample consists of roughly 120,000 clones, about 79% of them appearing once. The sample comprised peripheral blood. The receptors shown here come from a man in his 70s with acute or convalescent COVID-19.

This chain uses TRBV2 with TRBJ2-3; 10 nucleotides line up with TRBD2. J was trimmed by 4 bases and V by 7 bases; bases with no gene match: 8. CDR1 is SNHLY, CDR2 FYNNEI, per germline. The CDR3 sequence is 15 residues long. CDR3 sequence: CASNGVAGGSDTQYF. The CDR3 region has the DNA TGTGCCAGCAACGGAGTAGCGGGGGGATCAGATACGCAGTATTTT.

The chain uses TRBV24-1 and TRBJ1-2; D is unresolved. From germline, CDR1 is KGHDR and CDR2 SFDVKD. V was trimmed by 4 bases and J by 4 bases, leaving 12 bases between them. CDR3 length: 14 amino acids. The CDR3 reads CATSEPGPSYGYTF. CDR3 sequence (DNA): TGTGCCACCAGTGAACCAGGCCCTTCCTATGGCTACACCTTC.

The chain links TRBV10-3 to TRBJ1-3, with D possibly TRBD1 on 5 matching bases. This CDR3 spans 14 amino acids. The V end lost 6 bases, the J end lost 2 bases, and 11 bases lay between the germline ends. Per the germline V gene, CDR1 is ENHRY and CDR2 is SYGVKD. The CDR3 loop is CAIRQAQPGNTIYF. CDR3 coding DNA: TGTGCCATCAGACAGGCCCAACCTGGAAACACCATATATTTT.

The chain recombines TRBV5-8 with TRBJ1-1; 7 positions agree with TRBD1. The CDR3 has 16 residues. Looked up from germline, CDR1 is SGHTS and CDR2 is YDEGEE. The trim removed 1 base at V and 3 bases at J, leaving 9 bases unmatched. The CDR3 sequence is CASSLMQGVGYTEAFF. The CDR3 nucleotides are TGTGCCAGCAGCTTGATGCAGGGGGTAGGGTACACTGAAGCTTTCTTT.

The chain recombines TRBV5-5 with TRBJ2-3, with TRBD1 matching over 9 bases. Germline V gene lookup returns CDR1 SGHKS and CDR2 YYEKEE (reference sequence). V shed 3 bases and J 7 bases; nucleotides not matched to a gene: 6. The CDR3 runs 14 residues. The CDR3 is CASSSTGGEYTQYF. The CDR3 nucleotides are TGTGCCAGCAGCTCAACAGGGGGCGAGTATACGCAGTATTTT.

The CDR3 nucleotides are TGCGCCAGCAGTCTGCCCCAGGGGTCCAAAGGGAGCAATCAGCCCCAGCATTTT. Translated: CASSLPQGSKGSNQPQHF. This rearrangement joins TRBV23-1 to TRBJ1-5; a weak D match, TRBD1 (6 bases). TRBV23-1 has ORF status, its function being uncertain. The CDR3 is 18 amino acids. V was clipped by 4 bases and J by 1 base, with 20 bases between them.

This clone occurred once. This chain uses TRBV7-2 with TRBJ1-4, with D tentatively TRBD1 (5 bases). This CDR3 is built from 15 residues. V lost 2 bases and J 1 base, leaving 8 bases between the germline ends. Germline V lookup: CDR1 SGHTA, CDR2 FQGNSA. DNA of the CDR3: TGTGCCAGCAGCTTAAATAGGGGAACTAATGAAAAACTGTTTTTT. This codes for CASSLNRGTNEKLFF.

CDR3 in amino acids: CASSSRQGANSPLHF. Written as DNA, the CDR3 is TGTGCCAGCAGCTCCCGACAGGGGGCGAATTCACCCCTCCACTTT. This chain uses TRBV5-8 with TRBJ1-6, with 10 bases that match TRBD1. CDR1 and CDR2 from the germline V gene are SGHTS and YDEGEE. J gave up 7 bases and V 3 bases, and 4 bases lay outside the gene matches. The CDR3 length is 15 residues.

The chain recombines TRBV11-2 with TRBJ2-7; unclear D gene. The germline V and J ends were trimmed by 5 bases and 6 bases, with 11 bases remaining between them. This CDR3 comprises 12 residues. Germline CDR1 SGHAT, CDR2 FQNNGV. CDR3 in amino acids: CASSPRFGEQYF. As DNA, the CDR3 is TGTGCCAGCAGCCCCCGGTTTGGCGAGCAGTACTTC.

The chain joins TRBV5-4 to TRBJ2-2; tentative D call: TRBD1 (6 bases). The germline V gene has CDR1 SGHNT and CDR2 YYREEE (reference sequence). CDR3 length equals 17 residues. The V end was cut by 3 bases, the J end by 0 bases, with 15 bases between. This CDR3 reads CASSSNPGVTNTGELFF. The CDR3 region has the DNA TGTGCCAGCAGCTCTAATCCAGGGGTTACGAACACCGGGGAGCTGTTTTTT.

The chain is built from TRBV6-5 and TRBJ1-5; possibly TRBD1 for D (6 bases). Trimming left V 8 bases short and J 7 bases short, with 15 bases between. The germline CDR1 and CDR2 sequences are MNHEY and SVGAGI. This CDR3 spans 13 amino acids. This CDR3 reads CASAQGTWQPQHF. CDR3 sequence (DNA): TGTGCCAGCGCCCAGGGGACGTGGCAGCCCCAGCATTTT.

This sequence joins TRBV6-1 and TRBJ1-1; TRBD1 might be the D (6 bases). Germline values: CDR1 MNHNS, CDR2 SASEGT. Trimming removed 0 bases from V and 5 bases from J, with 13 bases in between. The CDR3 spans 15 residues. In nucleotides, the CDR3 is TGTGCCAGCAGTGAAGCGACAGGCGGCAAGACTGAAGCTTTCTTT. The encoded protein is CASSEATGGKTEAFF.

Note on this clone: A much larger clonotype is one base distant, so this may be a read error. This sample includes further DNA sequences coding for the same CDR3. V and J are TRBV6-4 and TRBJ1-1; D is uncertain. This CDR3 is 14 amino acids long. The germline V gene encodes CDR1 MRHNA and CDR2 SNTAGT. V lost 0 bases, J lost 4 bases, and 9 bases lay in between. This CDR3 is CASSDSSRGTEAFF. CDR3 bases: TGTGCCAGCAGTGACTCGAGCCGGGGCACTGAAGCTTTCTTT.

This clone occurred many times. The chain recombines TRBV5-1 with TRBJ1-4; TRBD1 agrees at 8 bases. This CDR3 is 15 amino acids long. Germline loops: CDR1 SGHRS, CDR2 YFSETQ. Trimming at V came to 4 bases and at J to 5 bases, leaving 7 bases not matched to a gene. CDR3 in DNA: TGCGCCAGCAGCCCATCAGGGGGCTTAAATGAAAAACTGTTTTTT. This encodes CASSPSGGLNEKLFF. The full variable domain, in which reference TRBV5-1 and TRBJ1-4 provide the parts outside the CDR3, is KAGVTQTPRYLIKTRGQQVTLSCSPISGHRSVSWYQQTPGQGLQFLFEYFSETQRNKGNFPGRFSGRQFSNSRSEMNVSTLELGDSALYLCASSPSGGLNEKLFFGSGTQLSVL.

This clone was recorded only once. The rearrangement links TRBV6-5 to TRBJ1-2; D is unresolved. The CDR3 totals 13 residues. The V gene lost 2 bases and the J gene lost 2 bases, with 6 bases spanning the gap. Germline assignment: CDR1 MNHEY and CDR2 SVGAGI. The CDR3: CASSYEGNYGYTF. The CDR3 nucleotides are TGTGCCAGCAGTTACGAGGGAAACTATGGCTACACCTTC.

The genes are TRBV9 and TRBJ1-1, with TRBD1 identical over 9 bases. This CDR3 is 15 amino acids long. The germline CDR1 and CDR2 sequences are SGDLS and YYNGEE. V was clipped by 5 bases and J by 5 bases; unmatched bases: 10. DNA of the CDR3: TGTGCCAGCAGTAACCTGGACAGGGGAAAAACTGAAGCTTTCTTT. Encoded protein: CASSNLDRGKTEAFF.

This chain links TRBV5-5 with TRBJ2-1, with a weak D call TRBD1 (5 bases). Germline V gene lookup returns CDR1 SGHKS and CDR2 YYEKEE (reference sequence). V shed 2 bases and J shed 8 bases, with 14 bases lying between them. This CDR3 is 14 amino acids long. The CDR3 here is CASSFRESYHEQFF. The CDR3 DNA reads as TGTGCCAGCAGCTTCAGGGAAAGCTATCATGAGCAGTTCTTC.

This clone was picked up a small number of times. The junction differs from germline at one of its ends, possibly a read error. This sequence joins TRBV7-7 and TRBJ2-1, with 7 bases matching TRBD2. Germline V gene lookup returns CDR1 SSHAT and CDR2 FNYEAQ (reference sequence). The CDR3 totals 15 residues. The CDR3 bases are TGTGCTAGCAGCTTAGGGGCTGGGGGGGGCAATGAGCAGTTCTTC. It translates to CASSLGAGGGNEQFF.

The chain employs TRBV21-1 and TRBJ2-4; the table gives TRBD1 as D, unverified against the DNA. TRBV21-1 is described as a pseudogene. The CDR3 loop spans 17 amino acids. In DNA form, the CDR3 reads TGTGCCAGCAGCAATCGACGACAGGGGGTTGACAAAAACATTCAGTACTTC. Translation: CASSNRRQGVDKNIQYF.

This sequence joins TRBV12-5 and TRBJ2-5, with 8 bases that match TRBD1. Unmatched junction bases numbered 7, after V lost 1 base and J lost 3 bases. The germline gives CDR1 LGHNT, CDR2 FRNRAP. The CDR3 contains 16 residues. CDR3 residues: CASGLGRTGLEETQYF. In DNA, the CDR3 is TGTGCTAGTGGTTTGGGAAGGACAGGGTTAGAAGAGACCCAGTACTTC.

This clone was observed a single time. The chain carries TRBV4-1 and TRBJ2-5, with 10 positions matching TRBD2. The CDR3 length is 15 residues. CDR1 MGHRA and CDR2 YSYEKL come from the germline V gene. The V gene end was trimmed by 0 bases and the J gene end by 3 bases; junction bases not matched to a gene: 1. CDR3 in DNA: TGCGCCAGCAGCCAAGAGCTAGCGGGGGAAGAGACCCAGTACTTC. Translation: CASSQELAGEETQYF.

This clone was picked up one time. V and J are TRBV12-5 and TRBJ1-1; tentatively, D is TRBD1 (5 bases). The CDR3 loop spans 13 amino acids. Germline-derived CDR1 and CDR2 are LGHNT and FRNRAP. Trimming cost V 1 base and J 5 bases, with 8 bases left between them. In nucleotides, the CDR3 is TGTGCTAGTGGTTTGGAAGCAGGGACTGAAGCTTTCTTT. Residues: CASGLEAGTEAFF.

The chain employs TRBV2 and TRBJ2-3; D is perhaps TRBD2 (5 bases). V lost 6 bases, J lost 1 base, and 17 bases lay in between. This CDR3 has 16 residues. Germline CDR1 SNHLY, CDR2 FYNNEI. DNA for the CDR3: TGTGCCAGCAGGGAGCGGACCCCCTGGGGCACAGATACGCAGTATTTT. This sequence encodes CASRERTPWGTDTQYF.

This clone came up once. In DNA, the CDR3 is TGTGCCAGTAGTATGATGTCAGGGTATGAAAAACTGTTTTTT. It codes for CASSMMSGYEKLFF. This chain joins TRBV19 and TRBJ1-4; a weak D match, TRBD1 (5 bases). CDR1 is LNHDA and CDR2 is SQIVND in the germline V gene (reference sequence). The V gene lost 3 bases and the J gene lost 6 bases, with 11 bases spanning the gap. The CDR3 runs to 14 residues. The whole variable domain, filled in from reference TRBV19 and TRBJ1-4, reads DGGITQSPKYLFRKEGQNVTLSCEQNLNHDAMYWYRQDPGQGLRLIYYSQIVNDFQKGDIAEGYSVSREKKESFPLTVTSAQKNPTAFYLCASSMMSGYEKLFFGSGTQLSVL.

The rearrangement joins TRBV7-9 to TRBJ2-7; 9 positions match TRBD1. The CDR3 consists of 14 residues. CDR1 SEHNR and CDR2 FQNEAQ come from the germline V gene (reference sequence). The junction had 8 bases not matched to a gene; V was cut back by 5 bases and J by 6 bases. The CDR3 DNA reads as TGTGCCAGCAGCCGAGGACAGGGGTTCCGCGAGCAGTACTTC. This translates into CASSRGQGFREQYF.

This chain links TRBV6-2 or TRBV6-3 with TRBJ2-7; D may be TRBD1 (6 bases). This CDR3 contains 12 residues. V was cut by 2 bases and J by 6 bases, with 8 bases left in between. Germline V CDR1 and CDR2: MNHEY, SVGEGT. The CDR3 is CASSYGTTEQYF. DNA for the CDR3: TGTGCCAGCAGTTACGGGACAACCGAGCAGTACTTC.

J is TRBJ1-2 and V is TRBV10-3; D not resolved. The ends were cut back, 4 bases at V and 7 bases at J, with 16 bases in the middle. The CDR3 has 14 residues. CDR1 is ENHRY and CDR2 is SYGVKD in the germline V gene. CDR3 in DNA: TGTGCCATCAGTGGCGTGCCACCCCCGGGTGGCTACACCTTC. Translation: CAISGVPPPGGYTF.